This T cell receptor (beta chain) comes out of a study of blood T cell repertoires in COVID-19. Turning to the study itself: T cells, B-cell-depleted T cells, or PBMCs provided the cDNA or gDNA that served as material.

The method was immunoSEQ multiplex PCR; TCRdb's version includes in-frame clones alone and lacks a portion of them. The sample holds some 290,000 clones; roughly 89% are singletons and the top ten take over 8.5%. V lost 10 bases to trimming and J lost 2 bases, with 15 bases between them. Germline values: CDR1 SGHTA, CDR2 FQGNSA. The CDR3 is 14 residues long. This sequence originates from a woman younger than 45 who had recovered from COVID-19. The chain recombines TRBV7-2 with TRBJ1-5, with a possible D match to TRBD1 (5 bases). The sequenced sample was PBMCs or T cells enriched from blood (not recorded which). The CDR3 DNA reads TGTGCCACGGCGACAGAATCGGGCAATCAGCCCCAGCATTTT. Encoded protein: CATATESGNQPQHF.